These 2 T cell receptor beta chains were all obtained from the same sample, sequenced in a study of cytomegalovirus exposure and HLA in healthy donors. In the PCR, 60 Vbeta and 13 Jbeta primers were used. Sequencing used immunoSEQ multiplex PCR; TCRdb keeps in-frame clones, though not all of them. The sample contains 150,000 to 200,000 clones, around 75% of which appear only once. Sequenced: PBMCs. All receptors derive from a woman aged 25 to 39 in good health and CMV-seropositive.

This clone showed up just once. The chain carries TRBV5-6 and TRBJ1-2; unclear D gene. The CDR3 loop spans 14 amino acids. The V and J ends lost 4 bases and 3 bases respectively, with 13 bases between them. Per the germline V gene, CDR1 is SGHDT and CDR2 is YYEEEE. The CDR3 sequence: CASSHLYGYYGYTF. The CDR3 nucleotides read TGTGCCAGCAGCCACCTTTATGGCTACTATGGCTACACCTTC.

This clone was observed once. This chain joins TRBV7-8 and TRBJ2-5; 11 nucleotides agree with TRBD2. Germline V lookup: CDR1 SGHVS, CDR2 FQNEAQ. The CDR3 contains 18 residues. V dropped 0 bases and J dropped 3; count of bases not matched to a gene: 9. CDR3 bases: TGTGCCAGCAGCTTAGCGCTACTAGCGGGAGAAGGAGAAGAGACCCAGTACTTC. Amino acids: CASSLALLAGEGEETQYF. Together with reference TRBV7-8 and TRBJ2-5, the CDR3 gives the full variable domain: GAGVSQSPRYKVAKRGQDVALRCDPISGHVSLFWYQQALGQGPEFLTYFQNEAQLDKSGLPSDRFFAERPEGSVSTLKIQRTQQEDSAVYLCASSLALLAGEGEETQYFGPGTRLLVL.